This T cell receptor beta chain originates from a study of cytomegalovirus exposure and HLA in healthy donors (dated by TCRdb to the late 2010s). Looking at the study overall: An earlier analysis of roughly 500 of the donors reported approximately 280 Gb of sequence data and around 100 million unique TCR beta sequences obtained from 180 million or so T cells. The number of typed donors differed by locus: about 620-630 for A, B, C, DRB1 and DQB1; 500 to 550 for DQA1; 606 for DPA1; and 450 to 480 for DPB1. Class I and class II HLA loci were covered by the typing at four-digit resolution. A later analysis re-examined previously published TCR beta repertoires from roughly 720 donors and added high-resolution HLA genotyping to investigate patterns of TCR occurrence. All discovery cohort repertoires had been generated using a single sequencing platform. The study aimed to test whether signatures of past pathogen exposure could be identified by cataloging public T cell receptors. Donor age, sex, ethnicity and CMV serostatus were collected together with the repertoire data. About 280 gigabases of sequencing data and around 80 million unique TCR sequences made up an early release that covered fewer than 650 HLA-typed donors. In addition to the first cohort of 650 to 750 subjects, a separate validation cohort of approximately 120 different subjects was used. Rather than using new phenotypic data, the later analysis identified candidate immune exposures from TCR beta sequences and from how often those sequences occurred across donors. To decide whether each TCR beta V gene segment behaved as functional or pseudogenic, an earlier analysis of 587 of the donors relied on high-throughput TCR beta sequencing. Among the roughly 400 genotyped donors, 75% to 90% belonged to the genetic ancestry cluster associated with self-reported Caucasian donors. The study used immunosequencing to profile the T cell repertoires of hundreds of subjects and linked those repertoires to cytomegalovirus serostatus. The study combined high-throughput TCR immunosequencing, statistical association of individual TCRs with disease status, and machine learning to predict cytomegalovirus infection status. About 5 DR-DQ haplotypes were handled as single units for association and clustering, since linkage in the cohort was strong. A later genetic analysis took genome-wide SNP genotypes for about 65% of the roughly 670 donors and used that subset as a discovery cohort. On average, roughly 240,000 unique TCR beta nucleotide sequences were sequenced per donor among 350 to 400 genotyped donors of the cohort, with 15% to 20% of those sequences being non-productive. The study at large found these results: The cohort was sequenced for TCR beta chains only, and without alpha or paired-chain data the features that could be detected were limited. Strong co-occurrence of HLA alleles, especially DR and DQ, made assigning TCR associations to individual alleles difficult. Because HLA typing was missing for some donors at each locus, association tests included only the typed subset. In a later analysis, the rate of TCR association differed among HLA loci, with DRB1 alleles having the most associated TCRs and HLA-C alleles having the fewest. While some public TCRs were present in many individuals, most TCR sequences turned up only very rarely across donors. Some IMGT-functional V segments, including TRBV6-2 and TRBV6-3, could not be told apart with the 87-base-pair reads, so those segments were excluded. A later analysis found that HLA-associated TCR beta chains were more clonally expanded and had lower generation probabilities than equally common non-associated chains. Linkage disequilibrium might explain the correlated functional status among segregating V segments, but an unknown experimental factor could not be ruled out. A later analysis found that most CMV-associated TCR beta chains appeared HLA-restricted, with HLA associations seemingly driven largely by CMV exposure. Presence/absence analyses assumed roughly uniform sequencing depth across donors, an assumption that may not hold. In the study, approximately 160 TCR beta chains were listed as associated with cytomegalovirus. CMV serostatus was the only immune exposure information available for the cohort. An association between a missense DCLRE1C variant and V-gene and J-gene trimming of TCR beta chains was found in a later genetic analysis and replicated in an independent cohort. In a later analysis, several top co-occurrence clusters were reported to appear linked to parvovirus B19, influenza, CMV and Epstein-Barr virus. Because counts were too low, seventeen rarely observed V segments, including chromosome 9 orphons, were left out of the earlier analysis of approximately 580 of the donors. According to a later genetic analysis, donors in an Asian-associated ancestry cluster had fewer N-insertions in productive TCRs than the roughly 660-donor mean. A further reported finding was that TCR beta sequences accurately predicted the HLA-A and HLA-B alleles for most subjects in the first cohort. According to the authors, the approach could potentially be generalized to other disease states and immunological phenotypes. Specific HLA alleles were associated with 18,000 or so TCR beta sequences at a false discovery rate of 0.05 in a later analysis. A cluster of highly shared sequence variants was judged likely to be a technical artifact of the sequencing pipeline. Cytomegalovirus status was reported to be diagnosed by the classifier with high specificity and sensitivity in both the original and validation cohorts. In vitro tests confirmed that a few of the cytomegalovirus-associated TCR beta chains recognize cytomegalovirus antigens. Broadly in line with IMGT annotations, most TCR beta V segments showed up in productive rearrangements about 90% or about 30% of the time in an earlier analysis of several hundred of the donors.

This clone appeared once. Its recognized antigen is unknown. No clone much larger than this one lies a single base away; base qualities are absent. The germline ends are 15 bases apart after V is trimmed by 9 bases and J by 0 bases. The germline V gene specifies MNHNS as CDR1 and SASEGT as CDR2. The CDR3 runs 15 amino acids, cysteine and phenylalanine included. The CDR3 DNA has 45 bases and is translated from base 1. The cohort consisted of 600 to 700 healthy bone marrow donors. All cohort members were sampled while nominally healthy, although unrecorded immune exposures were likely present. The donor tested CMV seronegative and was one of the 352 seronegative cohort members. A peripheral blood sample was collected from each donor, and TCR beta sequencing was performed on peripheral blood mononuclear cells. Genomic DNA extraction from the blood cell samples was performed with the Qiagen DNeasy Blood Extraction Kit.

The library was obtained by the immunoSEQ multiplex PCR assay. For the multiplex PCR, a mixture combining 60 forward primers for TCR Vbeta segments and 13 reverse primers for TCR Jbeta segments was used. The CDR3 region of rearranged TCR beta genes was amplified from genomic DNA with a multiplex PCR assay. The Illumina HiSeq System was used to sequence the amplified TCR beta libraries as 87-base-pair reads. The published analysis was carried out like this. A later analysis tallied roughly 78 million unique TCR beta chains across the 666 repertoires, and about 10 million of those chains were shared by two or more donors. Raw reads were error-corrected and collapsed into unique sequences with a nearest-neighbor algorithm that merged closely related sequences to remove PCR and sequencing errors. To assign V, D and J gene segments, CDR3 sequences were aligned to IMGT reference sequences. For a sequence to be retained, at least a six-nucleotide match to both a V gene segment and a J gene segment was required. A rearrangement was called productive if the CDR3 had no stop codons and remained in frame with V and J, and every other rearrangement was called non-productive. CDR3 was defined according to IMGT convention as the region running from the second conserved V-encoded cysteine to the conserved J-encoded phenylalanine. The earlier analysis of 500 to 750 of the donors excluded any sequence lacking an unambiguous match to a single V gene segment. An earlier analysis of 587 of the donors classified V segments as functional when productive rearrangements were above 56.7% and as segregating when the standard deviation between donors was above 5%. To diagnose cytomegalovirus status from the catalog of TCR beta chain sequences, a statistical classification framework was built. In a later analysis, V and J genes were assigned by comparing TCR nucleotide sequences against IMGT/GENE-DB human TR gene sequences. Using the TCRdist pipeline, a later analysis assigned CDR3 sequences along with most-parsimonious VDJ recombination scenarios. In a later analysis, each TCR beta chain was defined by its CDR3 amino acid sequence together with its V-gene family, and reads lacking a unique V-gene family were excluded. As a way to deal with suspected cross-contamination and a sequencing artifact, a later analysis dropped 640 or so nucleotide sequences that were highly shared and had low generation probability. In a later analysis, a clonal expansion index was calculated for each public chain from normalized within-repertoire ranks of inferred template counts. A later analysis computed generation probabilities with a VDJ recombination model fitted to out-of-frame rearrangements, and checked the results against IGoR. In a later analysis, hypergeometric tests were used to score TCR-TCR, TCR-HLA and TCR-CMV co-occurrence, with a repertoire-size bias correction applied to TCR pairs. False discovery rates were estimated in a later analysis by permuting HLA or CMV assignments 20 times. In a later analysis, co-occurring TCRs were grouped with DBSCAN, and TCRdist sequence similarity was added when clustering was performed within HLA-allele-positive subsets. Co-occurrence clustering excluded repertoires with fewer than 30,000 or more than 120,000 public chains, plus five with anomalous nucleotide sharing. The table comes from immuneACCESS by way of TCRdb, which keeps in-frame sequences with V and J called. Part of the clones is missing from these tables; in studies checked, under half for an unresolved V gene and the rest for unknown reasons. V and J calls and clone size come straight from that table; D and trimming were deduced from the DNA. Recorded for this sample are 140,000 to 150,000 clones; about 80% of them occurred a single time. The ten largest make up roughly 2.9% of the sample.

Recombination connected TRBV6-1 to TRBJ1-5; a confident D gene designation cannot be given. The sequence came from a female donor in good health and CMV-seronegative. Sequencing used PBMCs. The CDR3 region reads CASIGRSYSNQPQHF. The DNA reads as follows: TGTGCCAGTATCGGGAGGAGCTATAGCAATCAGCCCCAGCATTTT.